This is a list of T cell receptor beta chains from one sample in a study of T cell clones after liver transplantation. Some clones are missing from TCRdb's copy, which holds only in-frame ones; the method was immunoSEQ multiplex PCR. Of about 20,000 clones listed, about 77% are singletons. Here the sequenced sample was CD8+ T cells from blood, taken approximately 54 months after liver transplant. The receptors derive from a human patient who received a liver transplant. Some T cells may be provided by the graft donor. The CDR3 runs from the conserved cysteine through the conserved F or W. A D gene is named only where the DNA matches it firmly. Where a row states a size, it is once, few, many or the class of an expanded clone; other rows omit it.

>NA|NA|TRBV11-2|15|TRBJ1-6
TGTGCCAGCAGCTTAGGCCAGATCTATAATTCACCCCTCCACTTT
CASSLGQIYNSPLHF
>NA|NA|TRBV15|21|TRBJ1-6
TGTGCCACCCGACCATTTTTCTTATTGACAGGACTGAGCTCCTATAATTCACCCCTCCACTTT
CATRPFFLLTGLSSYNSPLHF
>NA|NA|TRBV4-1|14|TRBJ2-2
TGCGCCAGCAGGAGCCCGAGCAGCACCGGGGAGCTGTTTTTT
CASRSPSSTGELFF
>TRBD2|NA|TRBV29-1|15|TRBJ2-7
TGCAGCACCCGGACTAGCGGGGGGGCATCTTACGAGCAGTACTTC
CSTRTSGGASYEQYF
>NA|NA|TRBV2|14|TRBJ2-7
TGTGCCAGCACGGGGACGCGGGAAATTTACGAGCAGTACTTC
CASTGTREIYEQYF
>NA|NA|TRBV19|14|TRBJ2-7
TGTGCCAGTAGCACAAGACAGTGGAACTACGAGCAGTACTTC
CASSTRQWNYEQYF
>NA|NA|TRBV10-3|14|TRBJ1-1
TGTGCCATCACCCAGACGGACGTGAACACTGAAGCTTTCTTT
CAITQTDVNTEAFF
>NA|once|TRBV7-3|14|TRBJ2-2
TGTGCCAGCAGCTGGGAGGAGAACACCGGGGAGCTGTTTTTT
CASSWEENTGELFF
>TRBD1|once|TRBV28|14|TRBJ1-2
TGTGCCAGCAGACTTTTGGGACAGGGCTATGGCTACACCTTC
CASRLLGQGYGYTF
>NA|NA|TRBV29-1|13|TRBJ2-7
TGCAGCGTTGGGTCAGGGGACGATGGGGAGCAGTACTTC
CSVGSGDDGEQYF
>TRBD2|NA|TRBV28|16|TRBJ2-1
TGTGCCAGCAGTTTATTACTAGCGGGGGGCTACAATGAGCAGTTCTTC
CASSLLLAGGYNEQFF
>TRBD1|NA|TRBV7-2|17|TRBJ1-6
TGTGCCAGCAGCTTAAGTTGGACAGGGGGCGCGGATTCACCCCTCCACTTT
CASSLSWTGGADSPLHF
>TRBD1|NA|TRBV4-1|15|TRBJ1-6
TGCGCCAGCAGCCACCCACAGGGGAATGCTTCACCCCTCCACTTT
CASSHPQGNASPLHF
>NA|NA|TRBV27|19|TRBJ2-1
NA
CASSFRARRTSGGGNEQFF
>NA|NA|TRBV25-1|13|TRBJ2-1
TGTGCCAGCAGTGTAGGCGGGACGGGCGAGCAGTTCTTC
CASSVGGTGEQFF
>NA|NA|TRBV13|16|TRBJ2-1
TGTGCCAGCAGCACCCCTTTTCAGACAGTCCCTAATGAGCAGTTCTTC
CASSTPFQTVPNEQFF
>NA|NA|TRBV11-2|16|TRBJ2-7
TGTGCCAGCAGCAACCAAGCCGGGGGCAGGCCCTACGAGCAGTACTTC
CASSNQAGGRPYEQYF
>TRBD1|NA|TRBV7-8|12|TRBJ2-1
TGTGCCAGCAGCCTCGGGACAGATGAGCAGTTCTTC
CASSLGTDEQFF
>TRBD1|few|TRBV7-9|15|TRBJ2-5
TGTGCCAGCAGCTTAGTCACAGGGGGGCAAGAGACCCAGTACTTC
CASSLVTGGQETQYF
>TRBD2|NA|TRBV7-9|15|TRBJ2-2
TGTGCCAGCAGCTTTAGCGGGGGATACACCGGGGAGCTGTTTTTT
CASSFSGGYTGELFF
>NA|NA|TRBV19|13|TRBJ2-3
TGTGCCAGTAGTATGGCGGTCTTAGATACGCAGTATTTT
CASSMAVLDTQYF
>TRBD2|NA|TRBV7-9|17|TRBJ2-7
TGTGCCAGCAGCTTCCTAAGAGGGCGGGGGAACTCCTACGAGCAGTACTTC
CASSFLRGRGNSYEQYF
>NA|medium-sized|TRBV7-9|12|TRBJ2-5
TGTGCCAGCAGCGACCGCCTGCAGGCCCAGTACTTC
CASSDRLQAQYF
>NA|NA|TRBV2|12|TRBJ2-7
TGTGCCACCTCGGACAGACACTACGAGCAGTACTTC
CATSDRHYEQYF
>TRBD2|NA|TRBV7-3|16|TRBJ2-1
TGTGCCAGCAGCTTAACACTAGCGGGGGGCCTCAATGAGCAGTTCTTC
CASSLTLAGGLNEQFF
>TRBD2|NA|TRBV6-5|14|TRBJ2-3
TGTGCCAGCAGTCTAGCGGGGGGCACAGATACGCAGTATTTT
CASSLAGGTDTQYF
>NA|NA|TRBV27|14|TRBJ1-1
TGTGCCAGCAGTTTATCAACAGGGACGGATGAAGCTTTCTTT
CASSLSTGTDEAFF
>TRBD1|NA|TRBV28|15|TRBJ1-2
TGTGCCAGCAGTCTGGTGGGAGACAGGGGGAATGGCTACACCTTC
CASSLVGDRGNGYTF
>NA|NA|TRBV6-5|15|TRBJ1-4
TGTGCCAGCACTCCCCACGGCGGAGGGAACGAAAAACTGTTTTTT
CASTPHGGGNEKLFF
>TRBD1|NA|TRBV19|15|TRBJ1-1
TGTGCCAGTAGTATAGTAGGGGGCTCGAACACTGAAGCTTTCTTT
CASSIVGGSNTEAFF
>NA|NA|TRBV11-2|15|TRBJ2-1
TGTGCCAGCAGCTTAAGTCCCGGACTCGACGGGGAGCAGTTCTTC
CASSLSPGLDGEQFF
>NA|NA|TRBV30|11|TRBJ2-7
TGTGCCTCCACAGAGGGGTACGAGCAGTACTTC
CASTEGYEQYF
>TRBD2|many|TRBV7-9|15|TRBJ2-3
TGTGCCAGCAGCTTTAGCGGGGGGGCCTCAGATACGCAGTATTTT
CASSFSGGASDTQYF
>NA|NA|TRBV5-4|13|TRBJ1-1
TGTGCCAGCAGCCTGACCTTCGCGGGGGAAGCTTTCTTT
CASSLTFAGEAFF
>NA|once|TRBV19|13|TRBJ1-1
TGTGCCAGTATGGTGGGGATGAACACTGAAGCTTTCTTT
CASMVGMNTEAFF
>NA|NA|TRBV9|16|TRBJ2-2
TGTGCCAGCAGCGGAGACAGGGAGGTGTTCCCTAGGGAGCTGTTTTTT
CASSGDREVFPRELFF
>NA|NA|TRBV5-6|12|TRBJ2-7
TGTGCCAGCAGCGCTACACCCTACGAGCAGTACTTC
CASSATPYEQYF
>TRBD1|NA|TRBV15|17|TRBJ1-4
TGTGCCACCAGCGGCAGTACAGGGGGTTCAACTAATGAAAAACTGTTTTTT
CATSGSTGGSTNEKLFF
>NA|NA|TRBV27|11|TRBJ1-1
TGTGCCAGCAGGTTAAGCACTGAAGCTTTCTTT
CASRLSTEAFF
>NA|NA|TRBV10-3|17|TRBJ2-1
TGTGCCATCAGTGAGTCGAATCGGGGGCGTAGTTACAATGAGCAGTTCTTC
CAISESNRGRSYNEQFF
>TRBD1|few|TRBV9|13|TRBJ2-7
TGTGCCAGCAGCCCCCGGGACAGCTACGAGCAGTACTTC
CASSPRDSYEQYF
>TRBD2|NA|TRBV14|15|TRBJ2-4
TGTGCCAGCAGCCACAGCGGGGGGGCTCAAAACATTCAGTACTTC
CASSHSGGAQNIQYF
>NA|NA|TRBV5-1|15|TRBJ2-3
TGCGCCAGCAGCTCACCTAGCGTTTACCCAGATACGCAGTATTTT
CASSSPSVYPDTQYF
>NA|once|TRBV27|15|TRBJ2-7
TGTGCCAGCAGTTTAAAGGGACACCGATCCTACGAGCAGTACTTC
CASSLKGHRSYEQYF
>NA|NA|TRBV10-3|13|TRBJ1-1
TGTGCCGTCGGAGTGTCGCCGAACACTGAAGCTTTCTTT
CAVGVSPNTEAFF
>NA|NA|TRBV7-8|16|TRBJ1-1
TGTGCCAGCAGCTTAGCCTCGACAGTCATGAACACTGAAGCTTTCTTT
CASSLASTVMNTEAFF
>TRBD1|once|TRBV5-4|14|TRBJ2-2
TGTGCCAGCAGCTTACAGGGGGCGCCCGGGGAGCTGTTTTTT
CASSLQGAPGELFF
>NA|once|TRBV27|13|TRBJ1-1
TGTGCCAGCAGTTTGGCCATGAACACTGAAGCTTTCTTT
CASSLAMNTEAFF
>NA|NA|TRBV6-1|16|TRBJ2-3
TGTGCCAGCAGTGTCTCAGATGGGGTTTTCCCAGATACGCAGTATTTT
CASSVSDGVFPDTQYF
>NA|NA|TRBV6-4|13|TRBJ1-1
TGTGCCACCAGTGATCAGACCGGGGCTGAAGCTTTCTTT
CATSDQTGAEAFF
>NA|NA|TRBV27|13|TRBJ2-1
TGTGCCAGCAGTCCGTCGCTAGCGAATGAGCAGTTCTTC
CASSPSLANEQFF
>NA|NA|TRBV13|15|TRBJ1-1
TGTGCCAGCAGCTCGTCGGGAAACGGGAACACTGAAGCTTTCTTT
CASSSSGNGNTEAFF
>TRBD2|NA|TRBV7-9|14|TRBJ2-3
TGTGCCAGCAGCTCCACTAGCGGGGGGGATACGCAGTATTTT
CASSSTSGGDTQYF